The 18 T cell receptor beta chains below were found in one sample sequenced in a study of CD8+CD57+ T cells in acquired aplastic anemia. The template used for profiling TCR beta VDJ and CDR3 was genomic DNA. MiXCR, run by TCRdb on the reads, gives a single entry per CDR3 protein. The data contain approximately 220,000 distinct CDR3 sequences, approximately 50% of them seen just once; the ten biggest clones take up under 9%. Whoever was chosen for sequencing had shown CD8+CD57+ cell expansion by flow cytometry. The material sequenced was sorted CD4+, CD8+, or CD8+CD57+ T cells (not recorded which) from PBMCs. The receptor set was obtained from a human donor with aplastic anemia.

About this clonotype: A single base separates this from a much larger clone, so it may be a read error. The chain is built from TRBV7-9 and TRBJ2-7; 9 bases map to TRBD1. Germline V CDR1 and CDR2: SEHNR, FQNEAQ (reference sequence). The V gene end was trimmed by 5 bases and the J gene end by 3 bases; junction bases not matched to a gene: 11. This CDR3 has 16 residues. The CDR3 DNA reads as TGTGCCAGCAGCCCGGGAACCGGGACAGGGAACTACGAGCAGTACTTC. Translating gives CASSPGTGTGNYEQYF.

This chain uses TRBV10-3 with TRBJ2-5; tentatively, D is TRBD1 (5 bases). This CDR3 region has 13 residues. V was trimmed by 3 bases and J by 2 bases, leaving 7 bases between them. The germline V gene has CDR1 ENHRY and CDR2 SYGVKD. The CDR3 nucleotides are TGTGCCATCAGTGAAAGGACACAAGAGACCCAGTACTTC. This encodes CAISERTQETQYF.

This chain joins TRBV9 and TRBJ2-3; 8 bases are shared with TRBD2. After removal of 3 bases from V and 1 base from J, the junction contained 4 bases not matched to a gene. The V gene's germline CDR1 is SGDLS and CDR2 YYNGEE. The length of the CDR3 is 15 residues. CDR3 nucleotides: TGTGCCAGCAGCGCCAGCGGGAGTGGCACAGATACGCAGTATTTT. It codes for CASSASGSGTDTQYF.

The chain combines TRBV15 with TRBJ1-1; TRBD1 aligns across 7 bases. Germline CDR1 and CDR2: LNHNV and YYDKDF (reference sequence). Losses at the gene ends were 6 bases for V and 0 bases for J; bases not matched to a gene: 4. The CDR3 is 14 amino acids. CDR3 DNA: TGTGCCACCAGTAACAGGGGAATGAACACTGAAGCTTTCTTT. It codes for CATSNRGMNTEAFF.

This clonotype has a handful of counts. CDR3 in DNA: TGTGCCAGCAGCCAAGATCATGAGCTGGGGTTCAGTCAGCCCCAGCATTTT. It is translated as CASSQDHELGFSQPQHF. The rearrangement links TRBV3-1 to TRBJ1-5; D ambiguous. The CDR3 totals 17 residues. Trimming shortened V by 0 bases and J by 6 bases, and 18 bases separated the two germline ends. Germline V CDR1 and CDR2: LGHDT, YNNKEL (reference sequence).

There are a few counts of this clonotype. CDR3 sequence: CASKSRLAKNIQYF. The DNA for the CDR3 is TGTGCCAGCAAATCTCGGTTAGCCAAAAACATTCAGTACTTC. The chain has TRBV6-5 and TRBJ2-4; no definite D call. Trimming took off 7 bases at V and 0 bases at J, with 10 bases between the two ends. Looked up from germline, CDR1 is MNHEY and CDR2 is SVGAGI. This CDR3 region has 14 residues.

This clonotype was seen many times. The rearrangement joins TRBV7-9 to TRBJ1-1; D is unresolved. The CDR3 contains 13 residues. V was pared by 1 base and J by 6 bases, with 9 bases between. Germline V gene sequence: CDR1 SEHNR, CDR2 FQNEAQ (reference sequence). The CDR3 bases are TGTGCCAGCAGCTTAGTTACCCCCTCTGAAGCTTTCTTT. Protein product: CASSLVTPSEAFF.

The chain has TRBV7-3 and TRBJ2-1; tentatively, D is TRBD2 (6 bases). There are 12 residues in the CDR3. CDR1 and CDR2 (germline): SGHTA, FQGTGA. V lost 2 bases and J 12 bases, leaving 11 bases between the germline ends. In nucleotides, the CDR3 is TGTGCCAGCAGCTTAGATTGGGACTTGCAGTTCTTC. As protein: CASSLDWDLQFF. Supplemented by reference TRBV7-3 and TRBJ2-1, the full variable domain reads GAGVSQTPSNKVTEKGKYVELRCDPISGHTALYWYRQSLGQGPEFLIYFQGTGAADDSGLPNDRFFAVRPEGSVSTLKIQRTERGDSAVYLCASSLDWDLQFFGPGTRLTVL.

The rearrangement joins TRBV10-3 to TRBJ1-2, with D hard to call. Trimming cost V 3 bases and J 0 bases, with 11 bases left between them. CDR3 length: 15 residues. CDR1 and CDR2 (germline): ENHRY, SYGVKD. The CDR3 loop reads CAISDAQSSNYGYTF. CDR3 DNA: TGTGCCATCAGTGATGCGCAGTCGTCTAACTATGGCTACACCTTC.

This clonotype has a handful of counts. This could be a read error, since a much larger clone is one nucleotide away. Here the CDR3 DNA reads TGTGCCAGTAGTATTCCGGGGACAGCGTATTATGGCAACACCTTC. Amino acid sequence: CASSIPGTAYYGNTF. The chain carries TRBV19 and TRBJ1-2; 7 positions match TRBD1. Germline CDR1 reads LNHDA; CDR2 reads SQIVND (reference sequence). The CDR3 length is 15 residues.

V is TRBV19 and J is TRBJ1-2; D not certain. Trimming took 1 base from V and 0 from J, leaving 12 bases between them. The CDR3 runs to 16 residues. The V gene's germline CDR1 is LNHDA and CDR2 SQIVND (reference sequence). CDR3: CASSIAATNSNYGYTF. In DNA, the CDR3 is TGTGCCAGTAGTATAGCCGCAACGAACTCTAACTATGGCTACACCTTC.

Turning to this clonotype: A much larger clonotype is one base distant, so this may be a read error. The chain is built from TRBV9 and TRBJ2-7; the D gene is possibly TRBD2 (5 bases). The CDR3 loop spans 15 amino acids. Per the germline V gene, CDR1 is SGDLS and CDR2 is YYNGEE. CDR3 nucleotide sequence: TGCGCCAGCAGAGGAGGCGGAGGAGGCTCCTACGAGCAGTACTTC. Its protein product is CASRGGGGGSYEQYF.

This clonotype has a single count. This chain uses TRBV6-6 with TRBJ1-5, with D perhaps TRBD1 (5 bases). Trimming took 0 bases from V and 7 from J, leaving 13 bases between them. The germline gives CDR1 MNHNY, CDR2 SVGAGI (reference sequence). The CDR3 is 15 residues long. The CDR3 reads CASSYSAGHGQPQHF. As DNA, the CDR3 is TGTGCCAGCAGTTACTCGGCAGGGCATGGACAGCCCCAGCATTTT.

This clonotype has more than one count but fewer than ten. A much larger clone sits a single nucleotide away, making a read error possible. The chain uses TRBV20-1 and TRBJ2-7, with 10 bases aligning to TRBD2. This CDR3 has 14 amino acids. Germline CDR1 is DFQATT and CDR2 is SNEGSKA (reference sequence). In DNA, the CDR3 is TGCGGTGCTATCGGACTAGCGGATACGTATGAGCAGTACTTC. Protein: CGAIGLADTYEQYF.

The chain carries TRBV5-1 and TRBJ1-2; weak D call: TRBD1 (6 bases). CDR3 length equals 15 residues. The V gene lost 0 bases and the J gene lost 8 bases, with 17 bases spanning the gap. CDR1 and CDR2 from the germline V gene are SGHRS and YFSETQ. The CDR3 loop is CASSLAVGQPGGYTF. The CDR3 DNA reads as TGCGCCAGCAGCTTGGCCGTAGGACAGCCCGGAGGCTACACCTTC.

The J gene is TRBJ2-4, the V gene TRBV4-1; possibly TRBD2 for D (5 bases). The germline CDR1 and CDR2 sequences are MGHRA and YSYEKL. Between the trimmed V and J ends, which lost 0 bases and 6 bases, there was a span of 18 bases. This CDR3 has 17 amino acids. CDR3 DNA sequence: TGCGCCAGCAGCCAAGATAGCTGGGAGTCTAGAAGAAACATTCAGTACTTC. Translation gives CASSQDSWESRRNIQYF.

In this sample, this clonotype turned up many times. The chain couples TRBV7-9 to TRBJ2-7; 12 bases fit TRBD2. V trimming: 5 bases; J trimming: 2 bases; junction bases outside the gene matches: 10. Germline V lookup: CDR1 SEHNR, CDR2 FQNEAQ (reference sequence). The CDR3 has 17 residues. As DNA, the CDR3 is TGTGCCAGCAGCGGATACGAGACTAGCGGGGGAGCCTACGAGCAGTACTTC. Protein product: CASSGYETSGGAYEQYF.

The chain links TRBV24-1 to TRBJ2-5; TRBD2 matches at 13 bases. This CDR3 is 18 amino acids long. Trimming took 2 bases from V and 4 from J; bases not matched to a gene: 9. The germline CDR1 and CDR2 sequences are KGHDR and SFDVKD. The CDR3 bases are TGTGCCACCAGTGATTCCGGGACTAGCGGGGACATCACAGAGACCCAGTACTTC. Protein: CATSDSGTSGDITETQYF.